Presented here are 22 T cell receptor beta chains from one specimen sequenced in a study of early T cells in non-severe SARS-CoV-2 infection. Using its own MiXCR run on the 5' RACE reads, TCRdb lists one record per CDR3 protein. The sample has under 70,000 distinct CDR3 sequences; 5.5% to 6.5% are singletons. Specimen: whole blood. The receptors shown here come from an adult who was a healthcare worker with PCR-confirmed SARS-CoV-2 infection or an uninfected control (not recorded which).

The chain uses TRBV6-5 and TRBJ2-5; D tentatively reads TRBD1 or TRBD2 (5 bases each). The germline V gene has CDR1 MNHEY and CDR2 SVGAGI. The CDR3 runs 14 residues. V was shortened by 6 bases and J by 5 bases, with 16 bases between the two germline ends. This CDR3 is CASSYVRWGETQYF. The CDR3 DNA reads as TGTGCCAGCAGCTATGTCAGATGGGGGGAGACCCAGTACTTC.

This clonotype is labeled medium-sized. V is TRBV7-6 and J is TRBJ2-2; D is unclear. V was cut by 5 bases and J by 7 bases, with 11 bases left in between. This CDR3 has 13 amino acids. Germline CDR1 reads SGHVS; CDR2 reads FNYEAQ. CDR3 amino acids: CASSLVGGGELFF. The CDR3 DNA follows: TGTGCCAGCAGCCTGGTAGGCGGCGGGGAGCTGTTTTTT.

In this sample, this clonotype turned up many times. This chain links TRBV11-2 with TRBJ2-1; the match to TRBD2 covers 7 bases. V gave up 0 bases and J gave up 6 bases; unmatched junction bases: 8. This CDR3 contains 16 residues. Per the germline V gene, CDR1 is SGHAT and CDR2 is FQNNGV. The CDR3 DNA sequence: TGTGCCAGCAGCTTAGATCCCGGGATAGCGGGCAATGAGCAGTTCTTC. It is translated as CASSLDPGIAGNEQFF.

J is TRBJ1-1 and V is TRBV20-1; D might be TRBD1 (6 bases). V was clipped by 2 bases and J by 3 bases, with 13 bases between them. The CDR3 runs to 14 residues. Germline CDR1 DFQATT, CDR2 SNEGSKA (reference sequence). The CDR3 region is CSARRRGRYTEAFF. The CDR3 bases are TGCAGTGCTAGAAGGCGGGGGCGGTACACTGAAGCTTTCTTT.

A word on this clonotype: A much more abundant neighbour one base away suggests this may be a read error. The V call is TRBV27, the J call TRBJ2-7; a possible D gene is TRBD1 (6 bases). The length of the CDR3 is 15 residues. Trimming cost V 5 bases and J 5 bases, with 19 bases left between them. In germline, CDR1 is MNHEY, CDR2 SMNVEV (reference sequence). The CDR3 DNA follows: TGTGCCAGCAGTCCCCTCGGACAGTATTACCACGAGCAGTACTTC. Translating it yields CASSPLGQYYHEQYF.

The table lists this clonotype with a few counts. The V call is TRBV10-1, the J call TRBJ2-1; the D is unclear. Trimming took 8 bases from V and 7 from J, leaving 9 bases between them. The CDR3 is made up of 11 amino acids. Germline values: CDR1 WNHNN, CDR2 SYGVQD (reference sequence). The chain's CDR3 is CASSDGNEQFF. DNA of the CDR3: TGCGCCAGCTCGGACGGGAATGAGCAGTTCTTC.

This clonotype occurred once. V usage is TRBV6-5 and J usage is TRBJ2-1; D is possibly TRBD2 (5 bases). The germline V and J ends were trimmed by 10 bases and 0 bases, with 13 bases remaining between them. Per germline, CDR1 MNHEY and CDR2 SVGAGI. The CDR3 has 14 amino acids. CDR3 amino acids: CATRPRASYNEQFF. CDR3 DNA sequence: TGTGCCACGAGGCCGAGGGCCTCCTACAATGAGCAGTTCTTC.

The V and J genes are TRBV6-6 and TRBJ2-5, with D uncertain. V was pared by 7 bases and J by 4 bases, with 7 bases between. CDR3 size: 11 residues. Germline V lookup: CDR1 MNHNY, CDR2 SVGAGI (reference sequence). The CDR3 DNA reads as TGTGCCAGCATCACCGGAGAGACCCAGTACTTC. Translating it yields CASITGETQYF.

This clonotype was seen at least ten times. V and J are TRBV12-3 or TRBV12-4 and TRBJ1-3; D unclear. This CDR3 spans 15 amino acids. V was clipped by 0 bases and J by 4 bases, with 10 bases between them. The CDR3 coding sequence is TGTGCCAGCAGTTTAGCCACATCCGGGGGAAACACCATATATTTT. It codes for CASSLATSGGNTIYF.

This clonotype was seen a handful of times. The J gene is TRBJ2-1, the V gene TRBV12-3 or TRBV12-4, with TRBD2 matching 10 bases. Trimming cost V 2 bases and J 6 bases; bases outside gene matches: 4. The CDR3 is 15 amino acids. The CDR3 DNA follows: TGTGCCAGCAGTTTAAGAACTAGCGGGGCCAATGAGCAGTTCTTC. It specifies CASSLRTSGANEQFF.

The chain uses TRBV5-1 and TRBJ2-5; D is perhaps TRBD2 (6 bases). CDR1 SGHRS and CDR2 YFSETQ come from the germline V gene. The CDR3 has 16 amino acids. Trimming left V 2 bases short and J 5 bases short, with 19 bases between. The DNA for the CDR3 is TGCGCCAGCAGCTTCGGGGCTAGCGCCGCAGGGGAGACCCAGTACTTC. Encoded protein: CASSFGASAAGETQYF.

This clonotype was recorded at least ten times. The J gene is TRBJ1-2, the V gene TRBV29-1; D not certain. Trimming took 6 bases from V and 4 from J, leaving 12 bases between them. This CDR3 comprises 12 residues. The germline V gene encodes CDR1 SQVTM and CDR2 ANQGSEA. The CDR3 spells CSVESSLYGYTF. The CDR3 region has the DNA TGCAGCGTCGAATCGAGCCTCTATGGCTACACCTTC.

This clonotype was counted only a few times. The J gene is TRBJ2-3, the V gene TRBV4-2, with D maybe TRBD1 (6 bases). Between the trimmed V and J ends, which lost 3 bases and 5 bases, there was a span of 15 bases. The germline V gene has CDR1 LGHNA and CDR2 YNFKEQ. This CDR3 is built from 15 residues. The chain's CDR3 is CASSQRPDSIDTQYF. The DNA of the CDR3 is TGTGCCAGCAGCCAGAGACCGGACAGTATAGATACGCAGTATTTT.

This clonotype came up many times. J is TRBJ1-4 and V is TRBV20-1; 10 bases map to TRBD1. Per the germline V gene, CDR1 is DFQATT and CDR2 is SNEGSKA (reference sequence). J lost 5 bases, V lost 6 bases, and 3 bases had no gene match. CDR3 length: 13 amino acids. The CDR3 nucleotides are TGCAGTGCCGTGGGACAGGGGAATGAAAAACTGTTTTTT. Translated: CSAVGQGNEKLFF.

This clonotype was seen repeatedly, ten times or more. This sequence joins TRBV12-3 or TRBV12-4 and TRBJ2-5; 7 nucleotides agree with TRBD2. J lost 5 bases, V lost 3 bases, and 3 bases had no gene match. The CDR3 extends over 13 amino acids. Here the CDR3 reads CASSLGGDETQYF. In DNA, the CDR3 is TGTGCCAGCAGTTTGGGAGGGGACGAGACCCAGTACTTC.

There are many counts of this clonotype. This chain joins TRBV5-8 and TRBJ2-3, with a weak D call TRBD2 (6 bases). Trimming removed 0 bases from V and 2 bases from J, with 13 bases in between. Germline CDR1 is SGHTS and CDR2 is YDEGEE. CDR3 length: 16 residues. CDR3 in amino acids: CASSLGVTGVTDTQYF. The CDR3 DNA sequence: TGTGCCAGCAGCTTGGGGGTGACGGGAGTCACAGATACGCAGTATTTT. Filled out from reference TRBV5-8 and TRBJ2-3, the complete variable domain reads EAGVTQSPTHLIKTRGQQATLRCSPISGHTSVYWYQQALGLGLQFLLWYDEGEERNRGNFPPRFSGRQFPNYSSELNVNALELEDSALYLCASSLGVTGVTDTQYFGPGTRLTVL.

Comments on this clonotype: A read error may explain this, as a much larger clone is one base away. The chain's CDR3 is CASSFSSGNTEAFF. CDR3 coding DNA: TGCGCCAGCAGCTTCTCGTCAGGGAACACTGAAGCTTTCTTT. The chain has TRBV5-1 and TRBJ1-1; D is ambiguous. Germline-derived CDR1 and CDR2 are SGHRS and YFSETQ. The CDR3 runs to 14 residues. The germline V and J ends were trimmed by 2 bases and 1 base, with 9 bases remaining between them.

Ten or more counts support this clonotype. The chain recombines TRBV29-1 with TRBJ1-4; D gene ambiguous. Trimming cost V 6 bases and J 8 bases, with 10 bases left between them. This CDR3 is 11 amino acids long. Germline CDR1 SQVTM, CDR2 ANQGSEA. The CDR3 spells CSVGSGEKLFF. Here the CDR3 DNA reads TGCAGCGTCGGCTCCGGGGAAAAACTGTTTTTT.

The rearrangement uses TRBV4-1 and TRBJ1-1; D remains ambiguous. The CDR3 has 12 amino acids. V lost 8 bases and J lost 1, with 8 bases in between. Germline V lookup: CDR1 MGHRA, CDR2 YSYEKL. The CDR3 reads CASGQENTEAFF. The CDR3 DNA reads TGCGCCAGCGGGCAAGAGAACACTGAAGCTTTCTTT.

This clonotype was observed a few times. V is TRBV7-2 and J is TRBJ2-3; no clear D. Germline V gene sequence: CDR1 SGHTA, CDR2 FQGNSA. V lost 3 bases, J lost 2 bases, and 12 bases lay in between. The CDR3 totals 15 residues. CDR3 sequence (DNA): TGTGCCAGCAGCTTGCAAGCGACACTCACAGATACGCAGTATTTT. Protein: CASSLQATLTDTQYF.

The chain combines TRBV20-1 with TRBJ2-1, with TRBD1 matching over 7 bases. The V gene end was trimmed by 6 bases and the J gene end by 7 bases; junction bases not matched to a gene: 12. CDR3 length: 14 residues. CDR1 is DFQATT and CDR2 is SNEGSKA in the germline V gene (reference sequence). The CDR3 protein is CSASRDSLSNEQFF. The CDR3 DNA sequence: TGCAGTGCCAGCCGGGACAGCCTATCTAATGAGCAGTTCTTC.

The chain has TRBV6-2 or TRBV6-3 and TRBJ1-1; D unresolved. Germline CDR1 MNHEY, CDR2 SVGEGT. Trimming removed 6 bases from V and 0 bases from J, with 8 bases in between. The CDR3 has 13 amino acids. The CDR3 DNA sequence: TGTGCCAGCAGCCAGACATTGAACACTGAAGCTTTCTTT. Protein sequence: CASSQTLNTEAFF.